The 28 T cell receptor beta chains below all came from one sample that was sequenced in a study of T cell responses to AZD1222 COVID-19 vaccine. Profiling relied on immunoSEQ multiplex PCR, and the TCRdb table lists in-frame clones only, not all of them. Among some 94,000 clones listed, approximately 89% were seen once. The source was peripheral blood, collected 28 days after the second AZD1222 dose. The receptors stem from an adult who received the AZD1222 COVID-19 vaccine.

Only a few counts were recorded for this clone. The rearrangement links TRBV5-1 to TRBJ2-7; D remains unclear. V dropped 4 bases and J dropped 2 bases, with 13 bases sitting between them. Germline lookup yields CDR1 SGHRS and CDR2 YFSETQ. The length of the CDR3 is 14 residues. CDR3 DNA: TGCGCCAGCAGCCCGAGACCGGGTCCCTACGAGCAGTACGTC. It yields the protein CASSPRPGPYEQYV.

The chain is built from TRBV27 and TRBJ2-7; the match to TRBD2 covers 8 bases. CDR3 length: 16 residues. CDR1 is MNHEY and CDR2 is SMNVEV in the germline V gene (reference sequence). After removal of 0 bases from V and 1 base from J, the junction contained 5 bases not matched to a gene. CDR3 sequence: CASSLSSGGASYEQYF. CDR3 coding DNA: TGTGCCAGCAGTTTATCTTCCGGGGGGGCGTCCTACGAGCAGTACTTC.

The J gene is TRBJ2-5, the V gene TRBV10-3, with 8 bases matching TRBD1. The J segment lost 1 base and the V segment lost 8 bases, leaving 9 bases of the junction unmatched. The CDR3 sequence is 15 residues long. CDR1 and CDR2 (germline): ENHRY, SYGVKD. This CDR3 is CAIRVRQGTQETQYF. The CDR3 bases are TGTGCCATCCGTGTTAGACAGGGGACCCAAGAGACCCAGTACTTC.

The chain uses TRBV7-9 and TRBJ2-7; 7 nucleotides match TRBD1. Losses at the gene ends were 3 bases for V and 2 bases for J; bases not matched to a gene: 7. Germline V gene sequence: CDR1 SEHNR, CDR2 FQNEAQ (reference sequence). The CDR3 consists of 15 residues. CDR3 nucleotides: TGTGCCAGCAGCTTCATAGGCGACAGGGCCTACGAGCAGTACGTC. It translates to CASSFIGDRAYEQYV.

J is TRBJ1-2 and V is TRBV7-9; no firm D call. This CDR3 has 13 amino acids. CDR1 is SEHNR and CDR2 is FQNEAQ in the germline V gene (reference sequence). The V and J ends lost 5 bases and 4 bases respectively, with 11 bases between them. In DNA form, the CDR3 reads TGTGCCAGCAGCGCCCTTGAGTTCTATGGCTACACCTTC. This translates into CASSALEFYGYTF.

This CDR3 is CASSPDGSYGYTF. DNA for the CDR3: TGTGCCAGCAGCCCGGACGGATCCTATGGCTACACCTTC. The rearrangement uses TRBV5-5 and TRBJ1-2; D uncertain. Germline CDR1 SGHKS, CDR2 YYEKEE (reference sequence). Trimming cost V 4 bases and J 4 bases, with 11 bases left between them. The CDR3 extends over 13 amino acids.

The table lists this clone with a count of one. The chain combines TRBV5-6 with TRBJ2-5; 7 bases align to TRBD1. CDR1 SGHDT and CDR2 YYEEEE come from the germline V gene. V trimming: 2 bases; J trimming: 3 bases; junction bases outside the gene matches: 1. The CDR3 has 13 residues. The CDR3 nucleotides read TGTGCCAGCAGCTTCGGACAGGAAGAGACCCAGTACTTC. This encodes CASSFGQEETQYF.

The chain carries TRBV27 and TRBJ2-3, with 9 bases identical to TRBD1. J lost 4 bases, V lost 5 bases, and 7 bases had no gene match. CDR1 and CDR2 (germline): MNHEY, SMNVEV (reference sequence). The CDR3 extends over 15 amino acids. The CDR3 here is CASSPPTGGADTQYF. Written as DNA, the CDR3 is TGTGCCAGCAGTCCTCCCACAGGGGGCGCAGATACGCAGTATTTT.

The chain joins TRBV13 to TRBJ2-5; D gene unclear. Germline V gene lookup returns CDR1 PRHDT and CDR2 FYEKMQ (reference sequence). The CDR3 runs 14 residues. V dropped 6 bases and J dropped 2 bases, with 13 bases sitting between them. CDR3 nucleotides: TGTGCCAGCAGTTCTACGACTGTTCAAGAGACCCAGTACTTC. It specifies CASSSTTVQETQYF.

The genes are TRBV29-1 and TRBJ2-4; 7 nucleotides align to TRBD2. Trimming at V came to 5 bases and at J to 3 bases, leaving 7 bases not matched to a gene. The CDR3 covers 14 residues. Germline loops: CDR1 SQVTM, CDR2 ANQGSEA. The CDR3, as DNA: TGCAGCGTTTTGGTGGGGGGGAGCAAAAACATTCAGTACTTC. Encoded protein: CSVLVGGSKNIQYF.

The chain combines TRBV5-4 with TRBJ1-1; TRBD1 matches 8 bases. The CDR3 consists of 15 residues. From germline, CDR1 is SGHNT and CDR2 YYREEE (reference sequence). J was trimmed by 5 bases and V by 0 bases; bases with no gene match: 6. The CDR3 nucleotides are TGTGCCAGCAGCTTGGTACGACAGGGGAGGACTGAAGCTTTCTTT. Its translation is CASSLVRQGRTEAFF.

The CDR3 bases are TGTGCCAGCAGATCCGGGACAGCGAACACCGGGGAGCTGTTTTTT. As protein: CASRSGTANTGELFF. The rearrangement joins TRBV7-2 to TRBJ2-2; TRBD1 agrees at 7 bases. This CDR3 region has 15 residues. The junction had 4 bases not matched to a gene; V was cut back by 6 bases and J by 0 bases. The germline V gene encodes CDR1 SGHTA and CDR2 FQGNSA.

The DNA of the CDR3 is TGTGCCAGCAGTTTAGTAGGGTTTCAGCCCCAGCATTTT. This codes for CASSLVGFQPQHF. The chain employs TRBV27 and TRBJ1-5; D is unclear. V shed 2 bases and J shed 6 bases, with 8 bases lying between them. CDR3 length: 13 residues. Germline V gene sequence: CDR1 MNHEY, CDR2 SMNVEV (reference sequence).

This clone was observed a few times. The chain employs TRBV7-2 and TRBJ1-4; maybe TRBD1 (6 bases). CDR3 length: 15 amino acids. CDR1 SGHTA and CDR2 FQGNSA come from the germline V gene. V was shortened by 0 bases and J by 8 bases, with 13 bases between the two germline ends. The CDR3 sequence: CASSLAGGLGEKLFF. The CDR3 DNA sequence: TGTGCCAGCAGCTTAGCGGGGGGGCTAGGGGAAAAACTGTTTTTT.

V gene TRBV3-1 (or the pseudogene TRBV3-2) combines with J gene TRBJ1-5; D remains ambiguous. The germline CDR1 and CDR2 sequences are LGHDT and YNNKEL (reference sequence). The CDR3 has 17 amino acids. Deletions cut 0 bases from V and 2 bases from J, with 14 bases between. The CDR3 nucleotides read TGTGCCAGCAGCCAAGACCCCTCCATTTTCGGCAATCAGCCCCAGCATTTT. Translated: CASSQDPSIFGNQPQHF.

The CDR3 region has the DNA TGCAGTGCTAGTGTTGGATTAAATTTCCAAGAGACCCAGTACTTC. As protein: CSASVGLNFQETQYF. J is TRBJ2-5 and V is TRBV20-1; D not resolved. Germline CDR1 and CDR2: DFQATT and SNEGSKA (reference sequence). Trimming removed 3 bases from V and 1 base from J, with 15 bases in between. CDR3 length: 15 amino acids.

This clone was seen once. This sequence joins TRBV4-2 and TRBJ2-1; D is uncertain. The ends were cut back, 0 bases at V and 5 bases at J, with 5 bases in the middle. Germline V gene sequence: CDR1 LGHNA, CDR2 YNFKEQ. This CDR3 has 13 amino acids. The CDR3 DNA is TGTGCCAGCAGCCAAGATTTACACAATGAGCAGTTCTTC. It yields the protein CASSQDLHNEQFF.

The rearrangement uses TRBV20-1 and TRBJ1-2; D is ambiguous. The CDR3 spans 11 residues. Germline lookup yields CDR1 DFQATT and CDR2 SNEGSKA (reference sequence). CDR3 DNA: TGCAGCTGGGGAGGAAACTATGGCTACACCTTC. This encodes CSWGGNYGYTF.

V is TRBV7-8 and J is TRBJ1-2, with D uncertain. Trimming left V 3 bases short and J 7 bases short, with 12 bases between. The germline V gene has CDR1 SGHVS and CDR2 FQNEAQ. This CDR3 contains 13 residues. DNA for the CDR3: TGTGCCAGCAGCTTCAACATCCGGGGTGGCTACACCTTC. As protein: CASSFNIRGGYTF.

The V call is TRBV13, the J call TRBJ1-6; D is possibly TRBD1 (6 bases). This CDR3 is built from 17 residues. V was pared by 4 bases and J by 3 bases, with 16 bases between. Germline-derived CDR1 and CDR2 are PRHDT and FYEKMQ (reference sequence). The CDR3 coding sequence is TGTGCCAGCAGCTCGATAGGGGGGGAACACTATAATTCACCCCTCCACTTT. Encoded protein: CASSSIGGEHYNSPLHF.

The chain is built from TRBV9 and TRBJ1-2; 8 nucleotides align to TRBD1. With V trimmed by 0 bases and J by 4 bases, 2 bases remained unmatched. CDR1 is SGDLS, CDR2 YYNGEE, per germline. The CDR3 covers 14 residues. The CDR3: CASSVDGQGYGYTF. In DNA form, the CDR3 reads TGTGCCAGCAGCGTAGACGGACAGGGCTATGGCTACACCTTC. The full variable domain, completed using reference TRBV9 and TRBJ1-2, is DSGVTQTPKHLITATGQRVTLRCSPRSGDLSVYWYQQSLDQGLQFLIQYYNGEERAKGNILERFSAQQFPDLHSELNLSSLELGDSALYFCASSVDGQGYGYTFGSGTRLTVV.

The chain carries TRBV5-1 and TRBJ2-5, with D possibly matching TRBD2 (5 bases). CDR3 length equals 13 residues. Germline loops: CDR1 SGHRS, CDR2 YFSETQ. V was cut by 4 bases and J by 7 bases, with 14 bases left in between. The CDR3: CASSPDGVGTQYF. CDR3 coding DNA: TGCGCCAGCAGCCCGGACGGGGTTGGGACCCAGTACTTC.

V gene TRBV6-5 combines with J gene TRBJ2-2, with D perhaps given as TRBD1 or TRBD2 (5 bases each). CDR1 and CDR2 (germline): MNHEY, SVGAGI. The CDR3 spans 13 residues. The V end was cut by 2 bases, the J end by 8 bases, with 9 bases between. DNA of the CDR3: TGTGCCAGCAGTTACCAGGGACCTGGGGAGCTGTTTTTT. Encoded protein: CASSYQGPGELFF.

The rearrangement uses TRBV5-1 and TRBJ2-7; possible D gene TRBD1, 6 bases. This CDR3 contains 14 residues. The germline V gene has CDR1 SGHRS and CDR2 YFSETQ. The V end lost 4 bases, the J end lost 5 bases, and 16 bases lay between the germline ends. Written as DNA, the CDR3 is TGCGCCAGCAGCGTGAACAGGGCCGGGGACGAGCAGTACTTC. Translation: CASSVNRAGDEQYF. Filled out from reference TRBV5-1 and TRBJ2-7, the complete variable domain reads KAGVTQTPRYLIKTRGQQVTLSCSPISGHRSVSWYQQTPGQGLQFLFEYFSETQRNKGNFPGRFSGRQFSNSRSEMNVSTLELGDSALYLCASSVNRAGDEQYFGPGTRLTVT.

V gene TRBV11-2 combines with J gene TRBJ1-2; D remains unclear. This CDR3 contains 15 residues. The V and J ends lost 3 bases and 8 bases respectively, with 19 bases between them. The V gene's germline CDR1 is SGHAT and CDR2 FQNNGV. The CDR3 loop is CASSLYGEYRWGYTF. CDR3 DNA sequence: TGTGCCAGCAGCTTGTACGGGGAGTACCGTTGGGGCTACACCTTC.

J is TRBJ1-2 and V is TRBV20-1; no reliable D call. The V end was cut by 7 bases, the J end by 2 bases, with 8 bases between. The CDR3 runs 11 residues. Germline V gene data show CDR1 as DFQATT and CDR2 as SNEGSKA (reference sequence). The CDR3 reads CSVPENYGYTF. The CDR3 DNA is TGCAGTGTTCCGGAAAACTATGGCTACACCTTC.

The chain has TRBV7-9 and TRBJ2-1; 7 bases are a match to TRBD1. V was clipped by 4 bases and J by 9 bases; unmatched bases: 15. The germline CDR1 and CDR2 sequences are SEHNR and FQNEAQ (reference sequence). The CDR3 is 16 amino acids. In nucleotides, the CDR3 is TGTGCCAGCAGCTCACCAAGACAGGGATTGGGGAGTGAGCAGTTCTTC. Encoded protein: CASSSPRQGLGSEQFF.

V is TRBV7-9 and J is TRBJ1-2; TRBD1 matches at 7 bases. V shed 5 bases, J shed 3 bases, and the junction held 15 bases outside the gene matches. The germline CDR1 and CDR2 sequences are SEHNR and FQNEAQ (reference sequence). CDR3 length equals 17 residues. In DNA, the CDR3 is TGTGCCAGCAGCCTCCTCAAGCCGACAGGGTGGTACTATGGCTACACCTTC. Its protein product is CASSLLKPTGWYYGYTF. Full variable domain (missing parts from reference TRBV7-9 and TRBJ1-2): DTGVSQNPRHKITKRGQNVTFRCDPISEHNRLYWYRQTLGQGPEFLTYFQNEAQLEKSRLLSDRFSAERPKGSFSTLEIQRTEQGDSAMYLCASSLLKPTGWYYGYTFGSGTRLTVV.